This TCR beta chain is from a study of T-cell reconstitution after alpha-beta-depleted transplantation in children. Study findings and constraints: T-cell numbers and diversity one year post-transplant derived largely from freshly generated T cells. As was reported, about two months after transplant, alpha-beta T cells came from several hundred expanded graft clones. Surviving recipient T cells and thymic progenitors produced the high day-60 TCRbeta diversity seen in some patients.

A library of TCRbeta sequences, prepared with unique molecular identifiers, was generated. MiXCR, applied by TCRdb to the PCR reads, yields one record per CDR3 protein. Here the sample spans about 980,000 distinct CDR3 sequences, 25% to 30% being singletons. V shed 4 bases and J 4 bases; nucleotides not matched to a gene: 11. Per the germline V gene, CDR1 is SGHVS and CDR2 is FNYEAQ. The CDR3 totals 18 residues. On this clonotype: Antigen: not known.

The sequenced sample was PBMCs, mostly from graft donor cells, obtained 360 days after TCRalphabeta/CD19-depleted stem cell transplant. The V and J genes are TRBV7-6 and TRBJ2-1; TRBD2 aligns across 12 bases. The source is a boy younger than two who had a stem cell transplant for SCID, so the T cells may come from the graft donor. CDR3 DNA sequence: TGTGCCAGCAGCTCCCGATATCTAGCGGGGGGGCGATACAATGAGCAGTTCTTC. As protein: CASSSRYLAGGRYNEQFF.